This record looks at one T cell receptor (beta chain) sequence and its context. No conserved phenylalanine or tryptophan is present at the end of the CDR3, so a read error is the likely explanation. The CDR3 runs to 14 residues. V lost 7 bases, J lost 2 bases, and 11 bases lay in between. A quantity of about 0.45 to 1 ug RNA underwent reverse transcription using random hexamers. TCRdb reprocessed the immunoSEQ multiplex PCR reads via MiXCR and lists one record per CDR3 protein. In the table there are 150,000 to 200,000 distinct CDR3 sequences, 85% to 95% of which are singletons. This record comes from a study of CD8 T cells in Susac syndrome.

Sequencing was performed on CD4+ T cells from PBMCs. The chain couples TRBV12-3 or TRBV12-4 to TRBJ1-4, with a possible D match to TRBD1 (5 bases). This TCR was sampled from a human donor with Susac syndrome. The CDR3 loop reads CASTRGGTNEKLFC. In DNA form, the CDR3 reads TGTGCCAGCACCCGCGGGGGGACTAATGAAAAACTGTTTTGT.